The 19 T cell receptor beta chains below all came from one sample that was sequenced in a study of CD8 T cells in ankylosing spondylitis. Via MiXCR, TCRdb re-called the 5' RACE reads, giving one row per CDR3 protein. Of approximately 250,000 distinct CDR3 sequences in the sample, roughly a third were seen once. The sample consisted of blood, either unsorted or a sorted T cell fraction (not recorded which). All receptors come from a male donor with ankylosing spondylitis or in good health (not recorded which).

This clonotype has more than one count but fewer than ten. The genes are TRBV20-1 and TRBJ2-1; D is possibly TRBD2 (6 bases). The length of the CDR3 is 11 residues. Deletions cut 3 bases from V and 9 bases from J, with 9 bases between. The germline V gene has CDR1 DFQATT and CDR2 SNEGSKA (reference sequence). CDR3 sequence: CSARRRVEQFF. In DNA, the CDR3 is TGCAGTGCTAGGAGGAGGGTTGAGCAGTTCTTC.

Here the CDR3 reads CSAREDRGMETQYF. As DNA, the CDR3 is TGCAGTGCTAGAGAGGACAGGGGCATGGAGACCCAGTACTTC. The V and J genes are TRBV20-1 and TRBJ2-5; 9 bases line up with TRBD1. The J segment lost 5 bases and the V segment lost 0 bases, leaving 4 bases of the junction unmatched. Germline CDR1 reads DFQATT; CDR2 reads SNEGSKA (reference sequence). The CDR3 totals 14 residues.

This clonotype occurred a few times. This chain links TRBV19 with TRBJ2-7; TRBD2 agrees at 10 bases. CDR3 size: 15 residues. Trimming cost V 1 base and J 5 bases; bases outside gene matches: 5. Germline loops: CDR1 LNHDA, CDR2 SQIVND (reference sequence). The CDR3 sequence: CASSIGLAGLDEQYF. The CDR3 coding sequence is TGTGCCAGTAGTATAGGACTAGCGGGCCTCGACGAGCAGTACTTC.

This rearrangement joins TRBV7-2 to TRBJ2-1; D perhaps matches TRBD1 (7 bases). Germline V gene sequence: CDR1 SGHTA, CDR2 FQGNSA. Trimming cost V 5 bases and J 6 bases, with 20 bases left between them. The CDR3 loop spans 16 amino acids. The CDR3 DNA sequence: TGTGCCAGCAGCCCCCGAGGAGGGGGCTACGGCAATGAGCAGTTCTTC. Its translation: CASSPRGGGYGNEQFF.

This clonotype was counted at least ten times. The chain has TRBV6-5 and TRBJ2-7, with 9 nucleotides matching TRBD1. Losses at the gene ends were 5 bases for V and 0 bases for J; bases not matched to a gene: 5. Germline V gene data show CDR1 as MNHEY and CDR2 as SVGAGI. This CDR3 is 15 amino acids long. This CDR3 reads CASSPGQGLSYEQYF. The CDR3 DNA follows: TGTGCCAGCAGTCCGGGACAGGGACTCTCCTACGAGCAGTACTTC.

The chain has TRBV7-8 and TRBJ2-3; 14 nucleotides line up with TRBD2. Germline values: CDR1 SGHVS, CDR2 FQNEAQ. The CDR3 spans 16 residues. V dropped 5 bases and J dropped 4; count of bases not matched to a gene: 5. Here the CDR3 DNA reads TGTGCCAGCAGCCCCCGGACTAGCGGGGGGCCAGATACGCAGTATTTT. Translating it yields CASSPRTSGGPDTQYF.

The CDR3 is CSAPLAGRTQYF. The DNA of the CDR3 is TGCAGTGCCCCACTCGCCGGGCGGACCCAGTACTTC. This chain connects TRBV20-1 to TRBJ2-5; D gene uncertain. There are 12 residues in the CDR3. Deletions cut 6 bases from V and 7 bases from J, with 15 bases between. Germline V CDR1 and CDR2: DFQATT, SNEGSKA (reference sequence).

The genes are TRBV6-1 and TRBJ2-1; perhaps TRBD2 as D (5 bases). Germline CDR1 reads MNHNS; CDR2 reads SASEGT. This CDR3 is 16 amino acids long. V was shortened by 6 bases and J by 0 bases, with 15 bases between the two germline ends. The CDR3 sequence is CASSPPAGLSYNEQFF. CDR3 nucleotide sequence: TGTGCCAGCAGCCCCCCCGCGGGCCTCTCCTACAATGAGCAGTTCTTC.

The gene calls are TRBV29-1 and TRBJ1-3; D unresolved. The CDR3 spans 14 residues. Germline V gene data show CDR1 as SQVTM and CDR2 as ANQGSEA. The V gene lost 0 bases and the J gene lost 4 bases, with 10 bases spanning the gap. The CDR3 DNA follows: TGCAGCGTTGAAGAGGACCCGAGGGGAAACACCATATATTTT. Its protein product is CSVEEDPRGNTIYF.

CDR3 sequence: CSAGRQGYTGELFF. In DNA, the CDR3 is TGCAGCGCCGGGCGGCAGGGGTACACCGGGGAGCTGTTTTTT. The V call is TRBV29-1, the J call TRBJ2-2; tentatively, D is TRBD1 (6 bases). The CDR3 has 14 amino acids. Trimming removed 7 bases from V and 3 bases from J, with 15 bases in between. The V gene's germline CDR1 is SQVTM and CDR2 ANQGSEA.

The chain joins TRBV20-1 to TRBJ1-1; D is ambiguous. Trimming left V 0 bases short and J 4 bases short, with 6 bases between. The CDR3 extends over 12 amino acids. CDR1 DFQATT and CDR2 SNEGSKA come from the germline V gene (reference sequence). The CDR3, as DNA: TGCAGTGCTAGAGATAGCGGCACTGAAGCTTTCTTT. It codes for CSARDSGTEAFF.

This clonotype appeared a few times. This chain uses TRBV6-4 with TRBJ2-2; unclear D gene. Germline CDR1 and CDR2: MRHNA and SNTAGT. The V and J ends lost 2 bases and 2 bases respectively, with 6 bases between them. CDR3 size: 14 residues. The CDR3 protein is CASSDTFNTGELFF. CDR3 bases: TGTGCCAGCAGTGACACCTTTAACACCGGGGAGCTGTTTTTT.

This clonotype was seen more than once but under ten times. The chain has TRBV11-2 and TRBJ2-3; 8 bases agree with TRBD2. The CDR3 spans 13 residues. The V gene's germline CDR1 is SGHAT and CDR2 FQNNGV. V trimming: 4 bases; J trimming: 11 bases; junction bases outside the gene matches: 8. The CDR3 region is CASSSLRGGKQYF. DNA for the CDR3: TGTGCCAGCAGCTCCCTTCGGGGGGGCAAGCAGTATTTT.

As DNA, the CDR3 is TGTGCCAGCAGTTTGGTGGGGGGTCCGGGACGCGCAGATACGCAGTATTTT. Amino acid sequence: CASSLVGGPGRADTQYF. This chain uses TRBV27 with TRBJ2-3; D is possibly TRBD2 (6 bases). V dropped 3 bases and J dropped 4 bases, with 20 bases sitting between them. The CDR3 has 17 amino acids. Looked up from germline, CDR1 is MNHEY and CDR2 is SMNVEV (reference sequence).

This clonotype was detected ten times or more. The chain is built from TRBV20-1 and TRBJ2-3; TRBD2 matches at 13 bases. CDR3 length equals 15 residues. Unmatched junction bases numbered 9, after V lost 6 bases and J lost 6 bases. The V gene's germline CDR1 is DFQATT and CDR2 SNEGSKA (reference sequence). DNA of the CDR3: TGCAGTGCCCGTACTAGCGGGGGGGCACCGGATACGCAGTATTTT. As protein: CSARTSGGAPDTQYF.

This CDR3 reads CTAGGGSDTQYF. For the CDR3, the DNA is TGCACGGCCGGGGGGGGTTCAGATACGCAGTATTTT. The rearrangement links TRBV29-1 to TRBJ2-3, with 8 nucleotides matching TRBD2. Germline V lookup: CDR1 SQVTM, CDR2 ANQGSEA. This CDR3 spans 12 amino acids.

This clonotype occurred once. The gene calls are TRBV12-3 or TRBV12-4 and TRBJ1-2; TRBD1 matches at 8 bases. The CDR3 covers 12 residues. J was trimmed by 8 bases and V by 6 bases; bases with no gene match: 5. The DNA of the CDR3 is TGTGCCAGCAGCATAGGACAGGGCGGCTACACCTTC. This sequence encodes CASSIGQGGYTF.

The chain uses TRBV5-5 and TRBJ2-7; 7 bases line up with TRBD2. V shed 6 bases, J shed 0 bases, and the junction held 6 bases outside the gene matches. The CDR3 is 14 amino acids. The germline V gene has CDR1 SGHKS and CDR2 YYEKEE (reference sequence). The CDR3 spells CASKRDPGSYEQYF. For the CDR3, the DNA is TGTGCCAGCAAGCGGGACCCCGGCTCCTACGAGCAGTACTTC.

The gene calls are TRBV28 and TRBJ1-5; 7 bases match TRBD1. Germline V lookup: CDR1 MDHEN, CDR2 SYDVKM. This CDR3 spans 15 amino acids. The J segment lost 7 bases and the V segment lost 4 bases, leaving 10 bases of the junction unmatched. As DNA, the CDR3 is TGTGCCAGCAGTTCCCTCGAGGGGGCAAAGCAGCCCCAGCATTTT. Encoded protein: CASSSLEGAKQPQHF.